This T cell receptor beta chain was documented in a study of T cell responses to AZD1222 COVID-19 vaccine (dated by TCRdb to about 2021). Notes on the research overall: TCR sequencing was performed for fewer than 250 trial participants, of whom around 210 were given two doses of AZD1222 and approximately 26 were given two doses of MenACWY control vaccine. Enrollment into the trials was organized by age into subgroups of 18-55, 56-69 and 70-plus years, and those subgroups contained roughly 150, 30 and 60 TCR-sequenced participants, respectively. Paper-wide results and their limitations: Vaccine-associated CD4 TCRs spanned the whole spike protein, with dominant responses in regions 160-218 and 743-854. The 56-69-year group was small, and its depth increase did not reach significance, likely because of low power. Conclusions about previously exposed vaccinees are limited because only 5 or 6 AZD1222 recipients were SARS-CoV-2 seropositive at baseline. Because no day 14 peak-response samples were available, the repertoires could be characterized only after the peak T cell response. After two AZD1222 doses, spike-specific TCR breadth and depth were significantly higher than at day 0 and than in MenACWY recipients. Reportedly, close to half of the unique spike-specific TCRs recognized epitopes lying outside the regions that are mutated in the B.1.351 and B.1.1.7 variants. Most participants were white British and females outnumbered males, and the authors suggested that clonal diversity may have been underestimated.

Reading the germline V gene gives CDR1 SNHLY and CDR2 FYNNEI. Relative to germline, V is 7 bases shorter and J is 0 bases shorter, with 10 bases between their ends. The CDR3, from cysteine to phenylalanine, totals 13 residues. Only the CDR3 portion is preserved as DNA: 39 bases, with reading frame beginning at the first base. Comments on this clone: Its antigen is not yet known. Nothing much larger sits one base from this clone, and base qualities are not available.

This sample's time point label indicates: about 28 days (+/-7) after the second vaccine dose. AZD1222 recipients given second doses at about 4 weeks or at about 12 weeks were pooled, since spike-specific TCR depth and breadth were not found to differ between the two schedules. Samples from vaccinated people were obtained from the UK trials COV001 and COV002, which included a single-blind randomized controlled phase 2/3 trial of AZD1222 (ChAdOx1 nCoV-19) in healthy adults. For TCRbeta chain sequencing, PBMC samples were collected from trial participants at day 0 and at day 28 after the second dose. The CDR3 regions of human TCRbeta chains were analyzed by immunosequencing. Under the source paper's analysis protocol: TCRs in the repertoires were matched against a reference library of SARS-CoV-2-specific TCRs that had been generated with the MIRA antigen-specificity platform. Breadth was defined as the fraction of unique TCRs that were SARS-CoV-2-associated. Depth was defined as the fraction of total T cells that were SARS-CoV-2-associated. Each spike-specific TCR was assigned to its reactive spike region and to a CD4 or CD8 class using the MIRA data. Log10-transformed breadth and depth values were compared by one-way ANOVA with Sidak's multiple comparisons tests. Drawn from immuneACCESS, this table holds only the in-frame rearrangements with V and J called that TCRdb kept. Clones are partly lost; checked studies trace under half to an unresolved V gene and leave the rest unexplained. That table is the source of V, J and clone size, and D and trimming were worked out from the DNA. The sample records 150,000 to 200,000 clones, 92% of which are singletons. Of the sample, about 1% falls within the top ten clones.

This specimen was peripheral blood, taken 28 days after the second AZD1222 dose. This clonotype was obtained from an adult who received the AZD1222 COVID-19 vaccine. The rearrangement combines TRBV2 with TRBJ2-7; the D gene is not confidently resolved. For the CDR3, the sequence is CASTIGFSYEQYF. The sequence in DNA is TGTGCCAGCACAATTGGCTTCTCCTACGAGCAGTACTTC.